This TCR beta chain was recovered during a study of T cells in Graves' hyperthyroidism and ophthalmopathy (dated by TCRdb to the late 2010s). In terms of the full investigation: Peripheral blood was collected at initial diagnosis, before any treatment. A discovery cohort of about a hundred patients, about 40 with Graves' ophthalmopathy and approximately 55 with stable Graves' hyperthyroidism, was used to find distinguishing TCR V-J signatures. An independent validation cohort of under 20 hyperthyroidism patients and some 15 patients who later progressed to ophthalmopathy tested prospective prediction of ophthalmopathy. The 75 to 100 discovery patients were randomly divided into training and test sets at a 7:3 ratio. In six Graves' hyperthyroidism patients, the study also compared T-cell repertoires from thyroid tissue with T-cell repertoires from blood. Following sampling, methimazole starting at 30 mg daily was given to hyperthyroidism patients, and high-dose intravenous methylprednisolone was given to ophthalmopathy patients. The paper reports TCR Vbeta CDR3 sequencing of 140 or so peripheral blood samples: some 41 ophthalmopathy, approximately 74 hyperthyroidism and around 17 progressor patients.

This clonotype has more than one count but fewer than ten. There is no known antigen for this receptor. Within one base of it there is no much larger clone, and no base qualities were kept. The TCR beta CDR3 regions were amplified from the RNA transcripts. A first-round RT-PCR of the TCR CDR3 used the HTBI primer set with the Qiagen OneStep RT-PCR kit. The libraries were constructed in a second round of multiplex PCR and then size-selected and purified. Libraries were sequenced paired-end with 100 bp reads on an Illumina HiSeq2000. On the authors' methods: SOAPnuke was used to process the raw data, removing reads that contained adapters or uncalled bases, had a mean Phred below 15, or lacked an exact match to the constant primer or identifier. COPE v1.2.5 was used to merge high-quality paired reads, and clonotypes were defined as unique nucleotide sequences. MiTCR v1.1 was used to align the clonotypes against IMGT TRBV, TRBD and TRBJ reference segments. The analysis was restricted to V-J combinations with a frequency above 0.0001, which together covered roughly 99% of the repertoires. The TCS score was defined as F50 (clonal expansion) divided by E x V (chaos), with BLOSUM62-based TCRdist calculated between CDR3 peptides within each V-J. Welch's t-statistics and random forest reduced fewer than 550 V-J features to 13, which were used in a naive Bayes classifier (R e1071). TCRdb took the public reads, trimmed them with fastp at Q25, ran MiXCR for clone calling and kept in-frame beta chains. Each entry merges the rows of one CDR3 protein and shows their most common DNA and genes. For this entry, the V and J calls and clone size follow TCRdb and not the study's own pipeline. The sample yields roughly 350,000 distinct CDR3 sequences; more than 12% were counted once. Of the sample, 20% falls within the top ten clones.

General findings and caveats noted by the study authors: Most expanded thyroid clonotypes (frequency above 0.001) were also detected in blood, a finding suggesting that blood repertoires may reflect thyroid immune responses. Ophthalmopathy was separated from stable hyperthyroidism by a 13 V-J signature model, with over 85% sensitivity and 81% to 82% specificity obtained in cross-validation and 80%/75% obtained in testing. No statistical method was used to fix the sample size in advance, and group allocation was not hidden from the investigators. During validation, the model predicted progression to ophthalmopathy a median of around 7 months ahead of onset, with just under 71% sensitivity and roughly 75% specificity.

The CDR3 goes from the cysteine to the phenylalanine over 17 residues. Only the CDR3 part of the read is kept: 51 bases, read in frame from the first base. Taken from the germline V gene, the CDR1 and CDR2 loops are KGHSH and LQKENI. V is cut by 3 bases and J by 2 bases, and the space between the germline ends is 17 bases. In the ophthalmopathy patients, disease was moderately to severely active, with a Clinical Activity Score of 3 or more, a NOSPECS grade of 4 or more, and a duration of less than 3 months. The study excluded patients with uncontrolled infections, other autoimmune diseases, pregnancy or lactation. Diagnoses relied on clinical symptoms, serum thyroxine and TRAb, thyroid ultrasound and orbital computed tomography. PBMCs were isolated from 10 ml of fresh peripheral blood by Ficoll-Paque density gradient centrifugation. Total RNA was extracted with Trizol reagent, and quality was checked on an Agilent 2100 Bioanalyzer.

Sample: blood. Recombination connected TRBV18 to TRBJ2-1, with the D segment identity uncertain. This receptor was identified in a woman aged 30 to 39 with Graves' ophthalmopathy. The nucleotide sequence is TGTGCCAGCTCACCCCCCCCGGGCGCCCCTCCCTACAATGAGCAGTTCTTC. It is translated as CASSPPPGAPPYNEQFF.